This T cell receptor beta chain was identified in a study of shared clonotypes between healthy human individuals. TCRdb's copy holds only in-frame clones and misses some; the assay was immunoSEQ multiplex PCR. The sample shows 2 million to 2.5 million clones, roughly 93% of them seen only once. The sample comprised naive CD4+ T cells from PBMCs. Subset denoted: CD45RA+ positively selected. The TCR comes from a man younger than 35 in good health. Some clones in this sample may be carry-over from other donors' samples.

CDR3 bases: TGTGCCAGCTCACCAACGGCCTGGGATAATGAGCAGTTCTTC. Its protein is CASSPTAWDNEQFF. The V and J genes are TRBV18 and TRBJ2-1; no clear D. V was clipped by 2 bases and J by 7 bases, with 12 bases between them. The germline V gene has CDR1 KGHSH and CDR2 LQKENI. This CDR3 spans 14 amino acids.